This entry concerns a single TCR beta chain. The sample comes from a study of identifying expanded T cells in peripheral blood. Clones were sequenced by immunoSEQ multiplex PCR, and TCRdb holds only the in-frame ones, with some missing. The sample yields roughly 63,000 clones, around 81% seen once. During the collection period, no donor immune events like infections were recorded. The junction had 9 bases not matched to a gene; V was cut back by 6 bases and J by 7 bases. Germline CDR1 is MNHNS and CDR2 is SASEGT. CDR3 length: 14 residues. The sequencing input was blood. The sequence was collected from a person between 18 and 70 years old in good health. The V and J genes are TRBV6-1 and TRBJ1-3; 7 nucleotides match TRBD1. This chain's CDR3 is CASRERQGGNTIYF. The DNA for the CDR3 is TGTGCCAGCAGAGAGAGACAGGGAGGGAACACCATATATTTT.